Listed below are T cell receptor beta chains from one sample, sequenced in a study of OX40 agonist ivuxolimab in advanced cancers. The data were produced by immunoSEQ multiplex PCR, yet TCRdb's version contains in-frame clones alone and is incomplete. The sample has approximately 60,000 clones; 85% to 90% are singletons. The sequencing here drew on CD4+ or CD8+ T cells sorted from blood, taken in a trial of the OX40 agonist ivuxolimab. These receptors came from an adult with an advanced solid tumor such as melanoma, head and neck, liver or kidney cancer. The CDR3 runs from the conserved cysteine through the conserved F or W. Fields, in order: V gene, D gene, J gene, clone size, CDR3 protein, CDR3 DNA. A D gene is named only where the DNA matches it firmly. Where a row states a size, it is once, few, many or the class of an expanded clone; other rows omit it.

v_gene: TRBV6-1
d_gene: -
j_gene: TRBJ2-7
abundance: -
CDR3aa: CASKQSAYEQYF
CDR3nt: TGTGCCAGCAAACAGTCTGCCTACGAGCAGTACTTC

v_gene: TRBV10-2
d_gene: -
j_gene: TRBJ2-3
abundance: -
CDR3aa: CASSSPGGPTDTQYF
CDR3nt: TGCGCCAGCAGCTCCCCAGGGGGGCCGACAGATACGCAGTATTTT

v_gene: TRBV9
d_gene: TRBD1
j_gene: TRBJ2-5
abundance: -
CDR3aa: CASSVATGAETQYF
CDR3nt: TGTGCCAGCAGCGTAGCTACAGGGGCAGAGACCCAGTACTTC

v_gene: TRBV6-1
d_gene: -
j_gene: TRBJ1-1
abundance: -
CDR3aa: CASSDGTRTMKEAFF
CDR3nt: TGTGCCAGCAGTGACGGCACGAGGACAATGAAAGAAGCTTTCTTT

v_gene: TRBV18
d_gene: -
j_gene: TRBJ2-7
abundance: -
CDR3aa: CASSPPVFERAYEQYF
CDR3nt: TGTGCCAGCTCACCACCGGTTTTTGAGCGGGCCTACGAGCAGTACTTC

v_gene: TRBV27
d_gene: -
j_gene: TRBJ2-7
abundance: -
CDR3aa: CASSLSGDTSYEQYF
CDR3nt: TGTGCCAGCAGTTTATCTGGGGACACCTCCTACGAGCAGTACTTC

v_gene: TRBV29-1
d_gene: TRBD1
j_gene: TRBJ1-2
abundance: -
CDR3aa: CSVDESTGDMYGYTF
CDR3nt: TGCAGCGTTGATGAGTCAACAGGGGATATGTATGGCTACACCTTC

v_gene: TRBV7-8
d_gene: -
j_gene: TRBJ1-2
abundance: -
CDR3aa: CASSGESYGYTF
CDR3nt: TGTGCCAGCAGCGGGGAATCCTATGGCTACACCTTC

v_gene: TRBV29-1
d_gene: TRBD1
j_gene: TRBJ2-2
abundance: -
CDR3aa: CSVGDRNTGELFF
CDR3nt: TGCAGCGTTGGGGACAGGAACACCGGGGAGCTGTTTTTT

v_gene: TRBV5-4
d_gene: TRBD2
j_gene: TRBJ2-5
abundance: once
CDR3aa: CASSAAGDQETQYF
CDR3nt: TGTGCCAGCAGCGCCGCGGGGGATCAAGAGACCCAGTACTTC

v_gene: TRBV2
d_gene: -
j_gene: TRBJ1-1
abundance: -
CDR3aa: CASSVQYTEAFF
CDR3nt: TGTGCCAGCAGTGTACAGTACACTGAAGCTTTCTTT

v_gene: TRBV7-2
d_gene: TRBD2
j_gene: TRBJ2-5
abundance: -
CDR3aa: CASSLDADSGGLETQYF
CDR3nt: TGTGCCAGCAGCTTAGATGCGGATAGCGGGGGGTTGGAGACCCAGTACTTC

v_gene: TRBV27
d_gene: TRBD2
j_gene: TRBJ2-2
abundance: -
CDR3aa: CASNSRAGDGELFF
CDR3nt: TGTGCCAGCAATTCCAGGGCGGGAGACGGGGAGCTGTTTTTT

v_gene: TRBV7-9
d_gene: -
j_gene: TRBJ2-1
abundance: -
CDR3aa: CASSLLATSYNEQFF
CDR3nt: TGTGCCAGCAGCTTACTCGCAACCTCCTACAATGAGCAGTTCTTC

v_gene: TRBV5-4
d_gene: TRBD2
j_gene: TRBJ2-1
abundance: few
CDR3aa: CASSPWTGGSLNEQFF
CDR3nt: TGTGCCAGCAGCCCGTGGACTGGCGGGAGTCTTAATGAGCAGTTCTTC

v_gene: TRBV19
d_gene: -
j_gene: TRBJ1-1
abundance: -
CDR3aa: CASSTHSQGLNTEAFF
CDR3nt: TGTGCCAGTAGTACTCACTCTCAGGGTTTGAACACTGAAGCTTTCTTT

v_gene: TRBV15
d_gene: TRBD1
j_gene: TRBJ2-7
abundance: -
CDR3aa: CATSRDRGIEQYF
CDR3nt: TGTGCCACCAGCAGAGACAGGGGGATCGAGCAGTACTTC

v_gene: TRBV27
d_gene: -
j_gene: TRBJ2-7
abundance: -
CDR3aa: CASSLILGDSYEQYF
CDR3nt: TGTGCCAGCAGTTTAATTCTAGGGGATTCCTACGAGCAGTACTTC

v_gene: TRBV9
d_gene: -
j_gene: TRBJ2-7
abundance: -
CDR3aa: CASSPSGASREQYF
CDR3nt: TGTGCCAGCAGCCCCTCCGGGGCTAGCCGCGAGCAGTACTTC

v_gene: TRBV6-1
d_gene: TRBD1
j_gene: TRBJ1-2
abundance: -
CDR3aa: CASSLQGGSSGYTF
CDR3nt: TGTGCCAGCAGTCTACAGGGGGGTAGTTCTGGCTACACCTTC

v_gene: TRBV5-1
d_gene: TRBD2
j_gene: TRBJ2-1
abundance: -
CDR3aa: CASSLRLAGGKVNEQFF
CDR3nt: TGCGCCAGCAGCCTACGACTAGCGGGAGGGAAGGTCAATGAGCAGTTCTTC

v_gene: TRBV2
d_gene: TRBD2
j_gene: TRBJ2-1
abundance: once
CDR3aa: CASSDWAGGLYNEQFF
CDR3nt: TGTGCCAGCAGTGATTGGGCGGGAGGGCTCTACAATGAGCAGTTCTTC

v_gene: TRBV11-2
d_gene: -
j_gene: TRBJ2-7
abundance: -
CDR3aa: CASSSGQRGGYEQYF
CDR3nt: TGTGCCAGCAGCTCCGGGCAAAGGGGGGGCTACGAGCAGTACTTC

v_gene: TRBV5-1
d_gene: -
j_gene: TRBJ2-1
abundance: -
CDR3aa: CASSSSPSVLYNEQFF
CDR3nt: TGCGCCAGCAGCTCCTCCCCTAGCGTTCTCTACAATGAGCAGTTCTTC

v_gene: TRBV13
d_gene: -
j_gene: TRBJ2-4
abundance: -
CDR3aa: CASSSNKGQNIQYF
CDR3nt: TGTGCCAGCAGCTCGAACAAGGGACAAAACATTCAGTACTTC

v_gene: TRBV21-1
d_gene: -
j_gene: TRBJ2-2
abundance: -
CDR3aa: CASPHTGTTNTGELFF
CDR3nt: TGTGCCAGCCCCCACACCGGGACAACGAACACCGGGGAGCTGTTTTTT

v_gene: TRBV29-1
d_gene: -
j_gene: TRBJ2-3
abundance: -
CDR3aa: CSVEGVLWDTDTQYF
CDR3nt: TGCAGCGTTGAGGGGGTTCTTTGGGACACAGATACGCAGTATTTT

v_gene: TRBV7-6
d_gene: TRBD2
j_gene: TRBJ2-3
abundance: -
CDR3aa: CASSAPGGTSTDTQYF
CDR3nt: TGTGCCAGCAGCGCGCCGGGGGGGACTAGCACAGATACGCAGTATTTT

v_gene: TRBV30
d_gene: TRBD2
j_gene: TRBJ2-1
abundance: -
CDR3aa: CAWSAGTSGRAKFF
CDR3nt: TGTGCCTGGAGCGCCGGGACTAGCGGGAGGGCGAAGTTCTTC

v_gene: TRBV6-1
d_gene: TRBD1
j_gene: TRBJ1-5
abundance: -
CDR3aa: CASTLDRGPNQPQHF
CDR3nt: TGTGCCAGCACCTTGGACAGGGGGCCAAATCAGCCCCAGCATTTT

v_gene: TRBV28
d_gene: -
j_gene: TRBJ2-1
abundance: -
CDR3aa: CASSHPPGTQNPQGSYNEQFF
CDR3nt: TGTGCCAGCTCTCACCCCCCCGGGACCCAAAACCCTCAGGGCTCCTACAATGAGCAGTTCTTC

v_gene: TRBV10-1
d_gene: -
j_gene: TRBJ2-7
abundance: once
CDR3aa: CASSKDSSSYEQYF
CDR3nt: TGCGCCAGCAGTAAAGACAGTTCCTCCTACGAGCAGTACTTC

v_gene: TRBV5-4
d_gene: -
j_gene: TRBJ2-7
abundance: -
CDR3aa: CASSSVGEQYF
CDR3nt: TGTGCCAGCAGCTCTGTAGGAGAGCAGTACTTC

v_gene: TRBV18
d_gene: -
j_gene: TRBJ2-3
abundance: -
CDR3aa: CASSPPERGRDTQYF
CDR3nt: TGTGCCAGCTCACCACCGGAGCGAGGCAGGGATACGCAGTATTTT

v_gene: TRBV5-1
d_gene: TRBD2
j_gene: TRBJ2-2
abundance: -
CDR3aa: CASSRRLAGTGELFF
CDR3nt: TGCGCCAGCAGCCGAAGACTAGCGGGCACCGGGGAGCTGTTTTTT

v_gene: TRBV27
d_gene: TRBD1
j_gene: TRBJ2-7
abundance: -
CDR3aa: CASSPGTGYFAQYF
CDR3nt: TGTGCCAGCAGTCCAGGGACAGGGTACTTCGCGCAGTACTTC

v_gene: TRBV7-2
d_gene: -
j_gene: TRBJ2-3
abundance: -
CDR3aa: CASSTDSPPSTDTQYF
CDR3nt: TGTGCCAGCAGCACAGACTCCCCCCCTAGCACAGATACGCAGTATTTT

v_gene: TRBV6-5
d_gene: -
j_gene: TRBJ2-7
abundance: -
CDR3aa: CASSYSGLGRRYF
CDR3nt: TGTGCCAGCAGTTACTCTGGGCTCGGAAGGCGGTACTTC

v_gene: TRBV6-1
d_gene: -
j_gene: TRBJ1-1
abundance: -
CDR3aa: CASPSIGVTEAFF
CDR3nt: TGTGCCAGCCCCTCTATCGGAGTCACTGAAGCTTTCTTT